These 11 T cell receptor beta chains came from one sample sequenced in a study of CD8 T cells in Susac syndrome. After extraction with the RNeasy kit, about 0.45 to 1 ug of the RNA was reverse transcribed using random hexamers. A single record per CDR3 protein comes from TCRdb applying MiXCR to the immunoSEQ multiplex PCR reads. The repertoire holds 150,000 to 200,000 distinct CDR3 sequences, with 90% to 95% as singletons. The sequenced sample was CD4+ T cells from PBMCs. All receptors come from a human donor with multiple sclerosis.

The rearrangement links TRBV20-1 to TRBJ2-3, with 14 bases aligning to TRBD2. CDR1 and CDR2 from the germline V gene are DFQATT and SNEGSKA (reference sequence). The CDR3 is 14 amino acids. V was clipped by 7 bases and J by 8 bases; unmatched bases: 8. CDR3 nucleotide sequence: TGCAGTGTTCTAGATGGGACTAGCGGGAGTACGCAGTATTTT. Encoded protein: CSVLDGTSGSTQYF.

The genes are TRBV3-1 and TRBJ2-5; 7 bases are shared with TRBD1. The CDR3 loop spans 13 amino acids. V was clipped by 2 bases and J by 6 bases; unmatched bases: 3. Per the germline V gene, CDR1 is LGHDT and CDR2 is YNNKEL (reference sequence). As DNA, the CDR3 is TGTGCCAGCAGCCAAAAGGGGGCGCAGACCCAGTACTTC. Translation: CASSQKGAQTQYF.

This chain's CDR3 is CASSLGRTANTEAFF. DNA for the CDR3: TGCGCCAGCAGCTTGGGCAGAACAGCGAACACTGAAGCTTTCTTT. The rearrangement joins TRBV5-1 to TRBJ1-1; no reliable D call. CDR3 length equals 15 residues. From germline, CDR1 is SGHRS and CDR2 YFSETQ. Trimming pared 0 bases from V and 1 base from J, leaving 10 bases between.

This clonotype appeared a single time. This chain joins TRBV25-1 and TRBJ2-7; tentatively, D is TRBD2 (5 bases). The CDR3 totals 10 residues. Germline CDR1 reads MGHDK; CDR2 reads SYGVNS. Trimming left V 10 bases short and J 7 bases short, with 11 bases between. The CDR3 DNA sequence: TGTGCCACCGGGGATTGGGAGCAGTACTTC. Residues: CATGDWEQYF.

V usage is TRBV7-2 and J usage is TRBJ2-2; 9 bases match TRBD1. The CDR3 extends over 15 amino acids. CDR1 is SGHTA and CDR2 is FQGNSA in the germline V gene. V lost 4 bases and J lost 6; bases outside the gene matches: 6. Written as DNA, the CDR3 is TGTGCCAGCAGCTCCCAGGGACAGGGCGCCGGGGAGCTGTTTTTT. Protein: CASSSQGQGAGELFF.

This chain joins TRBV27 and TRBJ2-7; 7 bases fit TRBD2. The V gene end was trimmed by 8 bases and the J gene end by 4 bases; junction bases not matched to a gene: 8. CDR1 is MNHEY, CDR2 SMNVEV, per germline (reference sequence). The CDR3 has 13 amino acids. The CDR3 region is CASGEGFRYEQYF. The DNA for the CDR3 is TGTGCCAGCGGGGAGGGCTTTAGATACGAGCAGTACTTC.

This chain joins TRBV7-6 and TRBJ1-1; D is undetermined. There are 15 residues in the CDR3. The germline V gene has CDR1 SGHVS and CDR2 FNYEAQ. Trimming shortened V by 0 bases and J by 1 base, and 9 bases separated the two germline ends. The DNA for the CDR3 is TGTGCCAGCAGCTTAGCTGGACTCACGAACACTGAAGCTTTCTTT. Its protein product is CASSLAGLTNTEAFF. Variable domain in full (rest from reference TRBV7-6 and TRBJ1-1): GAGVSQSPRYKVTKRGQDVALRCDPISGHVSLYWYRQALGQGPEFLTYFNYEAQQDKSGLPNDRFSAERPEGSISTLTIQRTEQRDSAMYRCASSLAGLTNTEAFFGQGTRLTVV.

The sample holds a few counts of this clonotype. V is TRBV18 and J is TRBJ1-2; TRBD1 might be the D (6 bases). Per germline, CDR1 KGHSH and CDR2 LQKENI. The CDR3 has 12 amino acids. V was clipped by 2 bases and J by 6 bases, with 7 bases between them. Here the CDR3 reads CASSPGQNGYTF. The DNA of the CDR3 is TGTGCCAGCTCACCAGGACAGAATGGCTACACCTTC. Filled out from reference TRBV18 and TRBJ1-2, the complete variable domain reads NAGVMQNPRHLVRRRGQEARLRCSPMKGHSHVYWYRQLPEEGLKFMVYLQKENIIDESGMPKERFSAEFPKEGPSILRIQQVVRGDSAAYFCASSPGQNGYTFGSGTRLTVV.

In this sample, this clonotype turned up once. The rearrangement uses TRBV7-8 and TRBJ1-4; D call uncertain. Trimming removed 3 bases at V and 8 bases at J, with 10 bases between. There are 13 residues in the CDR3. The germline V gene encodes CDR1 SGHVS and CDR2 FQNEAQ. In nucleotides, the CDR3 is TGTGCCAGCAGCTTTGTAGGATCAGAAAAACTGTTTTTT. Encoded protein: CASSFVGSEKLFF.

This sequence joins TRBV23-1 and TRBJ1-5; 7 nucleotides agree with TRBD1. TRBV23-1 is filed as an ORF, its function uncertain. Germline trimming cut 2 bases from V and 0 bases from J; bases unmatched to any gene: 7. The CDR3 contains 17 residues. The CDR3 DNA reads TGCGCCAGCAGTCAAACCAACGGACAGGATAGCAATCAGCCCCAGCATTTT. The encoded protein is CASSQTNGQDSNQPQHF.

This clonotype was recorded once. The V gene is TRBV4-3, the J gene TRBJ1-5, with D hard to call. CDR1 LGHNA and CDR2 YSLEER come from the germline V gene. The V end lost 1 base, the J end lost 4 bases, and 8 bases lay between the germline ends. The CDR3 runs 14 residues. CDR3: CASSQGGRNQPQHF. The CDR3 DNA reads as TGCGCCAGCAGCCAAGGCGGGAGGAATCAGCCCCAGCATTTT.